These T cell receptor beta chains were read from a single sample in a study of regulatory T cells in long-lasting Graves disease. Each CDR3 protein is one row after TCRdb ran MiXCR on the multiplex PCR reads. The sample has approximately 690,000 distinct CDR3 sequences; 25% to 35% are singletons. Here the sequenced sample was peripheral blood mononuclear cells (PBMCs), taken when the disease was refractory, from a patient treated with antithyroid drugs. Receptors were obtained from a female donor with Graves disease. Each CDR3 is given with its conserved first and last residue. The order of the fields is CDR3 length, V gene, J gene, clone size, D gene, CDR3 DNA, CDR3 protein. The D gene is left open where the match is weak. Clone size is not always given. Where it is, it says once, few, many or a class for expanded clones.

cdr3_length: 14; v_call: TRBV19; j_call: TRBJ1-1; clone_size: few; d_call: -; cdr3_nt: TGTGCCAGTAGTGCTACAAGATTTAACGCTGAAGCTTTCTTT; cdr3_aa: CASSATRFNAEAFF
cdr3_length: 15; v_call: TRBV6-5; j_call: TRBJ2-2; clone_size: -; d_call: -; cdr3_nt: TGTGCCAGCAGTTACGGTCGCGGATCCGCCGGGGAGCTGTTTTTT; cdr3_aa: CASSYGRGSAGELFF
cdr3_length: 16; v_call: TRBV20-1; j_call: TRBJ1-3; clone_size: -; d_call: -; cdr3_nt: TGCAGTGCTAGGCCGACAGTTCCCGTCTCTGGAAACACCATATATTTT; cdr3_aa: CSARPTVPVSGNTIYF
cdr3_length: 15; v_call: TRBV29-1; j_call: TRBJ2-5; clone_size: many; d_call: TRBD2; cdr3_nt: TGCAGCGTTGGAGCGGGAGGGCCGATTCAAGAGACCCAGTACTTC; cdr3_aa: CSVGAGGPIQETQYF
cdr3_length: 13; v_call: TRBV6-9; j_call: TRBJ1-5; clone_size: many; d_call: -; cdr3_nt: TGTGCCAGCAGTTACTCTCCGAATCAGCCCCAGCATTTT; cdr3_aa: CASSYSPNQPQHF
cdr3_length: 11; v_call: TRBV20-1; j_call: TRBJ2-5; clone_size: few; d_call: -; cdr3_nt: TGCAGTGCTAGTACTCAAGGGACCCAGTACTTC; cdr3_aa: CSASTQGTQYF
cdr3_length: 15; v_call: TRBV3-1; j_call: TRBJ1-4; clone_size: -; d_call: -; cdr3_nt: TGTGCCAGCAGCCATCGGACCGACGTCGGGGAAAAACTGTTTTTT; cdr3_aa: CASSHRTDVGEKLFF
cdr3_length: 12; v_call: TRBV28; j_call: TRBJ2-7; clone_size: -; d_call: -; cdr3_nt: TGTGCCAGCAGCGTAGTGACCTACGAGCAGTACTTC; cdr3_aa: CASSVVTYEQYF
cdr3_length: 14; v_call: TRBV24-1; j_call: TRBJ1-2; clone_size: few; d_call: -; cdr3_nt: TGTGCCACCAGTGATTGGGCAGGGGCCCATGGCTACACCTTC; cdr3_aa: CATSDWAGAHGYTF
cdr3_length: 18; v_call: TRBV10-3; j_call: TRBJ1-1; clone_size: -; d_call: -; cdr3_nt: TGTGCCATCAGTGAACCGGGGGTGGGGTGGGGCATGAACACTGAAGCTTTCTTT; cdr3_aa: CAISEPGVGWGMNTEAFF
cdr3_length: 15; v_call: TRBV29-1; j_call: TRBJ2-2; clone_size: few; d_call: TRBD2; cdr3_nt: TGCAGCGTTCCGGGGACTAGCGGAATAACCGGGGAGCTGTTTTTT; cdr3_aa: CSVPGTSGITGELFF
cdr3_length: 18; v_call: TRBV2; j_call: TRBJ2-3; clone_size: -; d_call: TRBD2; cdr3_nt: TGTGCCAGCAGCGGGAGGACTAGCGGGAGGGTAAGGACAGATACGCAGTATTTT; cdr3_aa: CASSGRTSGRVRTDTQYF
cdr3_length: 12; v_call: TRBV5-6; j_call: TRBJ1-1; clone_size: -; d_call: -; cdr3_nt: TGTGCCAGCAGCTTGGGACGGGTGGGAGCTTTCTTT; cdr3_aa: CASSLGRVGAFF